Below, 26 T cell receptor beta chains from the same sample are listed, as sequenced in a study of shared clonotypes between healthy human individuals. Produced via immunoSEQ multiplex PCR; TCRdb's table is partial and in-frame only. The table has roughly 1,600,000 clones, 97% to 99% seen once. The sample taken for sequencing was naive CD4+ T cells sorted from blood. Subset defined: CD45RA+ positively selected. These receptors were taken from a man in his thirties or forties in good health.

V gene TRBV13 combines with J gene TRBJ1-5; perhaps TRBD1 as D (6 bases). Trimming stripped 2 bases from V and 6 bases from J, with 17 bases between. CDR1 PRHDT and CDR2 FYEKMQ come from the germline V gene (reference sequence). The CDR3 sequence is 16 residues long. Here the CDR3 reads CASSLTPGQLSQPQHF. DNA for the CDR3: TGTGCCAGCAGCTTAACCCCGGGACAATTATCTCAGCCCCAGCATTTT.

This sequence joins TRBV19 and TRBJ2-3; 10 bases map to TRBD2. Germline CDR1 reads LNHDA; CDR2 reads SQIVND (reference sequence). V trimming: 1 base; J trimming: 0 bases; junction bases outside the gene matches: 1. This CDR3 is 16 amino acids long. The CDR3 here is CASSIGLAGSTDTQYF. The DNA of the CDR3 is TGTGCCAGTAGTATAGGACTAGCGGGTAGCACAGATACGCAGTATTTT.

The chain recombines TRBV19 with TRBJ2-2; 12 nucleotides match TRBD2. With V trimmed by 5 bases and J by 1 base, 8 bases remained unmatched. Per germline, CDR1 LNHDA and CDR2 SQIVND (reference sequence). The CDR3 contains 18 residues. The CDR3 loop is CASSPLGTSGLNTGELFF. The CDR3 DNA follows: TGTGCCAGTAGTCCCCTCGGGACTAGCGGGTTGAACACCGGGGAGCTGTTTTTT.

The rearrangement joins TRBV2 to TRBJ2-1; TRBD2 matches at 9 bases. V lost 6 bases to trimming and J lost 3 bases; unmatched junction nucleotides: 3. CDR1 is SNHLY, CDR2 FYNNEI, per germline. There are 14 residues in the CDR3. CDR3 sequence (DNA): TGTGCCAGCAGAATTAGCGGGAGCTACAATGAGCAGTTCTTC. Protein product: CASRISGSYNEQFF. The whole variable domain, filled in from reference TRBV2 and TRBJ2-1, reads EPEVTQTPSHQVTQMGQEVILRCVPISNHLYFYWYRQILGQKVEFLVSFYNNEISEKSEIFDDQFSVERPDGSNFTLKIRSTKLEDSAMYFCASRISGSYNEQFFGPGTRLTVL.

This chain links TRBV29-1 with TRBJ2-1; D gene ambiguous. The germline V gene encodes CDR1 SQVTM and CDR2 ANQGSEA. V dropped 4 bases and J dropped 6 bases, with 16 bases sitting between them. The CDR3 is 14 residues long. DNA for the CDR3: TGCAGCGTTGGAATCCCATACATGGGCAATGAGCAGTTCTTC. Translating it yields CSVGIPYMGNEQFF.

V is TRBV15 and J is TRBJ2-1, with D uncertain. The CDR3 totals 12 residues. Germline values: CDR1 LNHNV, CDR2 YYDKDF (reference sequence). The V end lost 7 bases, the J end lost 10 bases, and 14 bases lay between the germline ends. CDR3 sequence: CATKQPEMEQFF. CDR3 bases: TGTGCCACCAAACAGCCCGAGATGGAGCAGTTCTTC.

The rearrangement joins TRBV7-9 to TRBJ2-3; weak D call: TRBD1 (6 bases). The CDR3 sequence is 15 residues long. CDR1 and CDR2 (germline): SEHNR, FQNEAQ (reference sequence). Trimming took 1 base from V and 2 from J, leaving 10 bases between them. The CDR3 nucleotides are TGTGCCAGCAGCTTAGAAGCAGGGGTCACAGATACGCAGTATTTT. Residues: CASSLEAGVTDTQYF.

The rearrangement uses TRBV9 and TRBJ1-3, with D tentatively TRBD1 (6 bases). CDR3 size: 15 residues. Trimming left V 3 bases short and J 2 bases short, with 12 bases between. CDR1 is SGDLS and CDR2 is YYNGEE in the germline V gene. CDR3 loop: CASSARGGTGNTIYF. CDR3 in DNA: TGTGCCAGCAGCGCCAGGGGAGGGACTGGAAACACCATATATTTT.

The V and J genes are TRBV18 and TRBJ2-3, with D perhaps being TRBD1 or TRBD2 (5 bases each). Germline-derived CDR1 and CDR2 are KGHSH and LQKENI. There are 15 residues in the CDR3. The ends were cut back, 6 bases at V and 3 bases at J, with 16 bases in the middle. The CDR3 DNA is TGTGCCAGCTCCACGGCTGGGGGTTATACAGATACGCAGTATTTT. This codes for CASSTAGGYTDTQYF.

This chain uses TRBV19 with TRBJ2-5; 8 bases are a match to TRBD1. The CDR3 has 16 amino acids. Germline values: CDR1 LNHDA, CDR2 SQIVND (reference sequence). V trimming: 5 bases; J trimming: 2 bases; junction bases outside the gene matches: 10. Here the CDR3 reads CASSPLRTGLQETQYF. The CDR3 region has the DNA TGTGCCAGTAGTCCCCTGCGGACAGGGCTTCAAGAGACCCAGTACTTC.

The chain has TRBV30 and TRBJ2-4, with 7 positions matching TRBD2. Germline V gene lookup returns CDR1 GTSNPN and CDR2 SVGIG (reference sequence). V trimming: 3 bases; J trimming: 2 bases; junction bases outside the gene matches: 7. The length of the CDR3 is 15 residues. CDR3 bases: TGTGCCTGGAGCAGATCGGGAGGTCCCAAAAACATTCAGTACTTC. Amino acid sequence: CAWSRSGGPKNIQYF.

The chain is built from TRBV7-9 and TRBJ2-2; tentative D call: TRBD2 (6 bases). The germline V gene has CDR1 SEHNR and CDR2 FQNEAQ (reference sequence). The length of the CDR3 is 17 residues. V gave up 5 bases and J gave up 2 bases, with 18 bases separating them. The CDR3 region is CASSEGLAAGNTGELFF. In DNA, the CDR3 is TGTGCCAGCAGCGAGGGACTCGCGGCTGGTAACACCGGGGAGCTGTTTTTT.

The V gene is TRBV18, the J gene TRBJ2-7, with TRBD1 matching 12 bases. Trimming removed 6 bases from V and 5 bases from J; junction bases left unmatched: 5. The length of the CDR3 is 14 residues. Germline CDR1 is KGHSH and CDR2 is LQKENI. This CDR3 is CASSEGQGADEQYF. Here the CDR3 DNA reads TGTGCCAGCTCGGAGGGACAGGGGGCGGACGAGCAGTACTTC. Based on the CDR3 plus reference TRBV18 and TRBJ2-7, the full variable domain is NAGVMQNPRHLVRRRGQEARLRCSPMKGHSHVYWYRQLPEEGLKFMVYLQKENIIDESGMPKERFSAEFPKEGPSILRIQQVVRGDSAAYFCASSEGQGADEQYFGPGTRLTVT.

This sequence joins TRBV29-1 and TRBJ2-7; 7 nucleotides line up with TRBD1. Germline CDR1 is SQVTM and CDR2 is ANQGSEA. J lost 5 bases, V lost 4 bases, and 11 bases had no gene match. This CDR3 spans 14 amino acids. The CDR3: CSVVGVTGFHEQYF. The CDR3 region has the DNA TGCAGCGTTGTTGGGGTGACAGGGTTCCACGAGCAGTACTTC.

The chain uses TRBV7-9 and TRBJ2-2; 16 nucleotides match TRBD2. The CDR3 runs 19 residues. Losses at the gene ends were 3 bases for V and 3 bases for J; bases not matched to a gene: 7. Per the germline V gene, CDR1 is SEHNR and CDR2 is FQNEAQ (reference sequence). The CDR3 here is CASSLDGTSGRDYTGELFF. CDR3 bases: TGTGCCAGCAGCTTGGACGGGACTAGCGGGAGGGATTACACCGGGGAGCTGTTTTTT.

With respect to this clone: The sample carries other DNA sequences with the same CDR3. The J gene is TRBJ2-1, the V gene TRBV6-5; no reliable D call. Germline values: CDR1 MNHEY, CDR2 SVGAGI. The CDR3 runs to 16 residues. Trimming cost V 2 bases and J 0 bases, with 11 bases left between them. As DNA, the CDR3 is TGTGCCAGCAGTTACAGACGGTTCAGCTCCTACAATGAGCAGTTCTTC. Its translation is CASSYRRFSSYNEQFF.

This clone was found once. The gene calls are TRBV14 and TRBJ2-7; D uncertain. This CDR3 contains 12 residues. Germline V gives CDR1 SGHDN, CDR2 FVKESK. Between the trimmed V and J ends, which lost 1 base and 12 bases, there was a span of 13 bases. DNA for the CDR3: TGTGCCAGCAGCCAAGGAACGGTCAGGCGGTACTTC. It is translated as CASSQGTVRRYF.

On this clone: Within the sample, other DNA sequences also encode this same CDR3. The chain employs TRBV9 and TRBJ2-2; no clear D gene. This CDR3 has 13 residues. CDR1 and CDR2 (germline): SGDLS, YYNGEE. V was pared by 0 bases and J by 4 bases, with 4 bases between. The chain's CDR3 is CASSVGPTGELFF. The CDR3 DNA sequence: TGTGCCAGCAGCGTAGGTCCCACCGGGGAGCTGTTTTTT. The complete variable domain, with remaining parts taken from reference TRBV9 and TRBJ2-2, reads DSGVTQTPKHLITATGQRVTLRCSPRSGDLSVYWYQQSLDQGLQFLIQYYNGEERAKGNILERFSAQQFPDLHSELNLSSLELGDSALYFCASSVGPTGELFFGEGSRLTVL.

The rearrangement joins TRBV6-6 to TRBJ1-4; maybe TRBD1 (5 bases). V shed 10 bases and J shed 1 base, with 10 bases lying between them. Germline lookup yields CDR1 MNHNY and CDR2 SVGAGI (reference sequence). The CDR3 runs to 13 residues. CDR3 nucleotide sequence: TGTGCCACCTTGGGGCTAACTAATGAAAAACTGTTTTTT. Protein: CATLGLTNEKLFF.

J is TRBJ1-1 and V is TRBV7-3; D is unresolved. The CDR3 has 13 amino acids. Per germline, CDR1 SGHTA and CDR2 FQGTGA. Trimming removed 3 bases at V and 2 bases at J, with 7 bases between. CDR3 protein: CASSFSGNTEAFF. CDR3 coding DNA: TGTGCCAGCAGCTTTTCCGGAAACACTGAAGCTTTCTTT.

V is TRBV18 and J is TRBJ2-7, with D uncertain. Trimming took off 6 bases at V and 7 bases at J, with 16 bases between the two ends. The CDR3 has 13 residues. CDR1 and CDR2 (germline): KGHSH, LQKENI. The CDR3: CASSPLSVGEQYF. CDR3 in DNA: TGTGCCAGCTCCCCGCTCAGCGTGGGGGAGCAGTACTTC.

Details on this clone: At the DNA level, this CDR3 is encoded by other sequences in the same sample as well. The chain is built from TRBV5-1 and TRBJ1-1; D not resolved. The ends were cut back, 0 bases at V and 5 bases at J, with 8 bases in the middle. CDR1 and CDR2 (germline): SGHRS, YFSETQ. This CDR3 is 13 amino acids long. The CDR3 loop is CASSLEWGTEAFF. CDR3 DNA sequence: TGCGCCAGCAGCTTGGAATGGGGAACTGAAGCTTTCTTT.

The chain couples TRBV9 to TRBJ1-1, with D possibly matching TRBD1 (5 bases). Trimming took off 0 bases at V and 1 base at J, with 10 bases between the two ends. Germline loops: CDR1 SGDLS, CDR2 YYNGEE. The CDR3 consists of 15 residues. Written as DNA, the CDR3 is TGTGCCAGCAGCGTAGCCGGACACTCGAACACTGAAGCTTTCTTT. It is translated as CASSVAGHSNTEAFF.

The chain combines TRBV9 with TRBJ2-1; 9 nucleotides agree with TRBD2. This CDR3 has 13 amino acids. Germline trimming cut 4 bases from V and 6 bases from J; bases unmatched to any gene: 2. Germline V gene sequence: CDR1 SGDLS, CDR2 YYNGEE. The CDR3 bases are TGTGCCAGCAGCAATAGCGGGAGCAATGAGCAGTTCTTC. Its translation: CASSNSGSNEQFF.

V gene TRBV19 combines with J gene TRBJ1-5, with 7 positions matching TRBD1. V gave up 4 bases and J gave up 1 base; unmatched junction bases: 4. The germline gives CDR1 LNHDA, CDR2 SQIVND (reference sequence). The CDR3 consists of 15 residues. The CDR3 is CASSTEGASNQPQHF. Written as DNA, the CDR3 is TGTGCCAGTAGTACCGAGGGGGCGAGCAATCAGCCCCAGCATTTT.

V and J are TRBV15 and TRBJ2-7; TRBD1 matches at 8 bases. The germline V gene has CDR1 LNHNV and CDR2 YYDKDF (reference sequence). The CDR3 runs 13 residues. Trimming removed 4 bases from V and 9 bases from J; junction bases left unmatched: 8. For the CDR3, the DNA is TGTGCCACCAGCATGACAGGGGAGAGGGGGCAGTACTTC. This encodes CATSMTGERGQYF.